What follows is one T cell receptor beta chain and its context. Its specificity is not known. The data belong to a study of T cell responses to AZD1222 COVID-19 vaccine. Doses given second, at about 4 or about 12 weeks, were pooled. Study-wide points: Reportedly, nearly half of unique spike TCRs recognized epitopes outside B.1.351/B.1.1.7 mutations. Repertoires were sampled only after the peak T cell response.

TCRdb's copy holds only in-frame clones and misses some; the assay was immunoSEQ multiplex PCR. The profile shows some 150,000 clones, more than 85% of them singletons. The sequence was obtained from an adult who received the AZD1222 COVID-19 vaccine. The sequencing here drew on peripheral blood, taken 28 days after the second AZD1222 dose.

CDR3 region: CASSLNAPGTGDEQYF. CDR3 DNA sequence: TGTGCCAGCAGCTTAAACGCCCCCGGGACGGGGGACGAGCAGTACTTC. This chain links TRBV7-2 with TRBJ2-7, with D possibly TRBD2 on 6 matching bases. Germline CDR1 reads SGHTA; CDR2 reads FQGNSA. Between the trimmed V and J ends, which lost 2 bases and 5 bases, there was a span of 19 bases. This CDR3 has 16 amino acids.